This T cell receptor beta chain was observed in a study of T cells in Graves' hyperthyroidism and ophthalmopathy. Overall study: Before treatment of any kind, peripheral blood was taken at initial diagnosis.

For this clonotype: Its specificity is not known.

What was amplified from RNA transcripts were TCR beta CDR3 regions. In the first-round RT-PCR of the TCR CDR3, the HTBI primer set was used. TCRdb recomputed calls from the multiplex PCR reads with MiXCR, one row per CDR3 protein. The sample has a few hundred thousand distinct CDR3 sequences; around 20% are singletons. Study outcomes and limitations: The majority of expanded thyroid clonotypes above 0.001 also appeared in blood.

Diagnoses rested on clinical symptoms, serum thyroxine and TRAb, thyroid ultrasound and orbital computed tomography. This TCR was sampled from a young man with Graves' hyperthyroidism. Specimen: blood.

The CDR3 region is CASSHPGQGGTEAFF. In nucleotides, the CDR3 is TGTGCCAGCAGTCACCCCGGACAGGGAGGCACTGAAGCTTTCTTT. V is TRBV6-2 or TRBV6-3 and J is TRBJ1-1; 8 positions match TRBD1. CDR3 length equals 15 residues. With V trimmed by 5 bases and J by 4 bases, 9 bases remained unmatched. Germline assignment: CDR1 MNHEY and CDR2 SVGEGT.